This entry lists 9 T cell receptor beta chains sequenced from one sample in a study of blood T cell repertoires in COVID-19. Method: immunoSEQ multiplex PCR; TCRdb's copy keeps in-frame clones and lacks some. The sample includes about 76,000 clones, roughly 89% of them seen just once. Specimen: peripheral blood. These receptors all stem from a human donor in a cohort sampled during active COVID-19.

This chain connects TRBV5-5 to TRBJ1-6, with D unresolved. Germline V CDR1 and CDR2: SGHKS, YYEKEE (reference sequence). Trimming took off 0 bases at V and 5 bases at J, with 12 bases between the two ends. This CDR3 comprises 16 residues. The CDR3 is CASSLGRIANNSPLHF. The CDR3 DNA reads TGTGCCAGCAGCTTGGGGAGGATCGCTAATAATTCACCCCTCCACTTT.

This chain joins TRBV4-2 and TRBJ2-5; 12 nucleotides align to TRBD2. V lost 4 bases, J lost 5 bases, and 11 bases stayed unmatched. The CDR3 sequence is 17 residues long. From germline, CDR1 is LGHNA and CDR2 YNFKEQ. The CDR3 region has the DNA TGTGCCAGCAGCCCCTCTAGCGGGGGGGCCTCCTTTGAGACCCAGTACTTC. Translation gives CASSPSSGGASFETQYF.

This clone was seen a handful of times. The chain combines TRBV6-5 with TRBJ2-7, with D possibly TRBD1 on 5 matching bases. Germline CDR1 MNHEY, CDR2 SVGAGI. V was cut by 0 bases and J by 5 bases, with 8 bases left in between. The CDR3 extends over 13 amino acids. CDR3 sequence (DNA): TGTGCCAGCAGTTACTCCCAGGGCCACGAGCAGTACTTC. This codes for CASSYSQGHEQYF.

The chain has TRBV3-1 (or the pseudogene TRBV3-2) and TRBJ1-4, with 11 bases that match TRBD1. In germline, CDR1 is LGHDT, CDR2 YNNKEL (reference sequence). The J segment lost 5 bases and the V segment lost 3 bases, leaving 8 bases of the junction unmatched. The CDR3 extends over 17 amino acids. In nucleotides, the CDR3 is TGTGCCAGCAGCCACATGATCCGGGACAGGGGGAATGAAAAACTGTTTTTT. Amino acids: CASSHMIRDRGNEKLFF.

The CDR3 region is CAWSPSGFETQYF. Written as DNA, the CDR3 is TGTGCCTGGAGTCCAAGCGGGTTTGAGACCCAGTACTTC. The chain recombines TRBV30 with TRBJ2-5, with a tentative D call TRBD2 (6 bases). Germline assignment: CDR1 GTSNPN and CDR2 SVGIG (reference sequence). V was trimmed by 2 bases and J by 5 bases, leaving 12 bases between them. CDR3 size: 13 residues.

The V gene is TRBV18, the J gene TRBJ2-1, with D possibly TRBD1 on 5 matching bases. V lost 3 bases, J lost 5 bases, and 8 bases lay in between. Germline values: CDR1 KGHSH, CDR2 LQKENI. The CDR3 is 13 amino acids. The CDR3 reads CASSPLGDNEQFF. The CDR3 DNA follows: TGTGCCAGCTCACCCTTAGGGGACAATGAGCAGTTCTTC. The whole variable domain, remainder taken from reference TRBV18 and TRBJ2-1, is NAGVMQNPRHLVRRRGQEARLRCSPMKGHSHVYWYRQLPEEGLKFMVYLQKENIIDESGMPKERFSAEFPKEGPSILRIQQVVRGDSAAYFCASSPLGDNEQFFGPGTRLTVL.

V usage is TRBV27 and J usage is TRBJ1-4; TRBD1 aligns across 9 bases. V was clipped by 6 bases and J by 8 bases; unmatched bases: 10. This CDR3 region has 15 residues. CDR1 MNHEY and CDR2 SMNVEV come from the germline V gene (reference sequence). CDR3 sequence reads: CASSRTGGRGEKLFF. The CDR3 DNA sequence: TGTGCCAGCAGCCGTACAGGGGGCCGAGGGGAAAAACTGTTTTTT. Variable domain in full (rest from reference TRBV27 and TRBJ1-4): EAQVTQNPRYLITVTGKKLTVTCSQNMNHEYMSWYRQDPGLGLRQIYYSMNVEVTDKGDVPEGYKVSRKEKRNFPLILESPSPNQTSLYFCASSRTGGRGEKLFFGSGTQLSVL.

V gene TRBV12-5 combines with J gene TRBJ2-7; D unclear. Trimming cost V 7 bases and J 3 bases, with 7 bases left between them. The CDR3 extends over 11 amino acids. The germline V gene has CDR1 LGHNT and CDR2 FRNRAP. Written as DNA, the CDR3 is TGTGCTAGTGTCTTAAACTACGAGCAGTACTTC. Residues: CASVLNYEQYF. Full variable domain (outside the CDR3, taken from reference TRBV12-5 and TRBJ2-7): DARVTQTPRHKVTEMGQEVTMRCQPILGHNTVFWYRQTMMQGLELLAYFRNRAPLDDSGMPKDRFSAEMPDATLATLKIQPSEPRDSAVYFCASVLNYEQYFGPGTRLTVT.

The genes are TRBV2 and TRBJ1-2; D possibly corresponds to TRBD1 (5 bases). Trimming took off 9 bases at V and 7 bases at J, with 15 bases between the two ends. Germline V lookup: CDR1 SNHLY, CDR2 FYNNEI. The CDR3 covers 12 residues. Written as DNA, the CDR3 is TGTGCCAGACGGGGGGGAGGGAGTGGCTACACCTTC. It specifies CARRGGGSGYTF. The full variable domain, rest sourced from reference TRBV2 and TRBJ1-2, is EPEVTQTPSHQVTQMGQEVILRCVPISNHLYFYWYRQILGQKVEFLVSFYNNEISEKSEIFDDQFSVERPDGSNFTLKIRSTKLEDSAMYFCARRGGGSGYTFGSGTRLTVV.